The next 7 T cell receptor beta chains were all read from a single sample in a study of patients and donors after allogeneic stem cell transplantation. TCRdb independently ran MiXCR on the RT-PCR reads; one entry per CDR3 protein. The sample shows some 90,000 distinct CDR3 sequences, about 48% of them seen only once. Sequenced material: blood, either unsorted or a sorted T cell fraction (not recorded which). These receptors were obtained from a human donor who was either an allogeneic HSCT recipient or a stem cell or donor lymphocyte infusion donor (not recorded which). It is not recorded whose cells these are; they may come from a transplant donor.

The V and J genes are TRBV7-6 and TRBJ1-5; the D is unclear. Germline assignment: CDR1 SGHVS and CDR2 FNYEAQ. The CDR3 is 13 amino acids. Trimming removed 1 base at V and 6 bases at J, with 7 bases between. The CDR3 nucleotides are TGTGCCAGCAGCTTAGATTTAGGTCAGCCCCAGCATTTT. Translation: CASSLDLGQPQHF. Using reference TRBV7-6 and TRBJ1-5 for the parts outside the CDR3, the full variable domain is GAGVSQSPRYKVTKRGQDVALRCDPISGHVSLYWYRQALGQGPEFLTYFNYEAQQDKSGLPNDRFSAERPEGSISTLTIQRTEQRDSAMYRCASSLDLGQPQHFGDGTRLSIL.

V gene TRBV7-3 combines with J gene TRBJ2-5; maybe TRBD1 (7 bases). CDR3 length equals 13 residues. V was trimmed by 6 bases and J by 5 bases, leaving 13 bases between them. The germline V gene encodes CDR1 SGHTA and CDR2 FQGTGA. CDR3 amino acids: CASSSPGGETQYF. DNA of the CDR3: TGTGCCAGCAGTTCTCCAGGGGGGGAGACCCAGTACTTC.

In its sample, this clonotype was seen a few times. The CDR3 DNA sequence: TGTGCCAGCAGCCAACCTGTGGCAGGGGCTGGAAACACCATATATTTT. It specifies CASSQPVAGAGNTIYF. The chain recombines TRBV4-2 with TRBJ1-3, with D possibly being TRBD1 (6 bases). The CDR3 consists of 16 residues. In germline, CDR1 is LGHNA, CDR2 YNFKEQ. Trimming cost V 2 bases and J 2 bases, with 13 bases left between them.

In nucleotides, the CDR3 is TGTGCCAGCAGCCCCAGATTTGGTAATCAGCCCCAGCATTTT. Translation: CASSPRFGNQPQHF. The rearrangement uses TRBV7-2 and TRBJ1-5; no firm D call. Germline V lookup: CDR1 SGHTA, CDR2 FQGNSA. CDR3 size: 14 residues. V was shortened by 5 bases and J by 4 bases, with 12 bases between the two germline ends.

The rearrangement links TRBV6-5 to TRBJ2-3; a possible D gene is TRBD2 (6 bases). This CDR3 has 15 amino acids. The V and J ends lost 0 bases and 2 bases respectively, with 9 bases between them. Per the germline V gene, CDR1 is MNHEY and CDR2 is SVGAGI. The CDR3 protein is CASSYSSGSTDTQYF. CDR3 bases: TGTGCCAGCAGTTACTCTAGCGGATCCACAGATACGCAGTATTTT.

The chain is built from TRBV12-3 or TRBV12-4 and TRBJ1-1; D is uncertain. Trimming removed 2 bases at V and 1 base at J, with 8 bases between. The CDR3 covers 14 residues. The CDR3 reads CASSLSGKNTEAFF. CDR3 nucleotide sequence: TGTGCCAGCAGTTTATCGGGGAAGAACACTGAAGCTTTCTTT.

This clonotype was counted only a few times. For the CDR3, the DNA is TGCGCCAGCAGCTCCTTACAGGGCAACTATGGCTACACCTTC. This encodes CASSSLQGNYGYTF. V usage is TRBV5-1 and J usage is TRBJ1-2; tentative D call: TRBD1 (6 bases). Trimming took 3 bases from V and 2 from J, leaving 11 bases between them. The CDR3 is 14 amino acids. The germline gives CDR1 SGHRS, CDR2 YFSETQ.